One and the same sample provided the 3 T cell receptor beta chains below, sequenced in a study of blood T cell repertoires in COVID-19. Here immunoSEQ multiplex PCR was the method, and the copy in TCRdb shows in-frame clones only, minus some. The table includes about 42,000 clones, around 94% detected once. The sample was peripheral blood. These receptors all stem from a man aged 45 to 65 with active COVID-19.

This chain links TRBV5-1 with TRBJ2-1, with D possibly TRBD2 on 5 matching bases. Deletions cut 6 bases from V and 8 bases from J, with 18 bases between. The V gene's germline CDR1 is SGHRS and CDR2 YFSETQ. The CDR3 covers 14 residues. Written as DNA, the CDR3 is TGCGCCAGCACGGTTGGTGTGGGAGTCGATGAGCAGTTCTTC. Translation gives CASTVGVGVDEQFF.

The V and J genes are TRBV10-1 and TRBJ2-7, with TRBD1 identical over 7 bases. The V gene's germline CDR1 is WNHNN and CDR2 SYGVQD (reference sequence). V was pared by 3 bases and J by 4 bases, with 6 bases of the junction left unmatched. CDR3 length: 14 amino acids. The CDR3 sequence: CASSDGTAAYEQYF. In DNA form, the CDR3 reads TGCGCCAGCAGTGATGGGACAGCAGCATACGAGCAGTACTTC.

This clone was recorded a few times. This chain joins TRBV4-1 and TRBJ2-5, with 7 bases that match TRBD1. The germline V gene encodes CDR1 MGHRA and CDR2 YSYEKL. V lost 3 bases to trimming and J lost 2 bases; unmatched junction nucleotides: 12. The CDR3 extends over 17 amino acids. The CDR3 reads CASSQGRQGLLQETQYF. Written as DNA, the CDR3 is TGCGCCAGCAGCCAGGGTCGACAGGGCTTATTGCAAGAGACCCAGTACTTC.